This T cell receptor beta chain was sequenced for a study of post-analysis software for immune sequencing data. General observations from the study: A few TRBV segments, TRBV5-6, TRBV5-1 and TRBV20-1 among them, were found more frequent in patients than controls.

Germline lookup yields CDR1 DFQATT and CDR2 SNEGSKA (reference sequence). The CDR3 sequence is 15 residues long. Prepared libraries of TCR beta cDNA carried unique molecular identifiers. Between about 1 and 10 million T cells gave rise to some 520,000 cDNA molecules. TCRdb passed the PCR reads through MiXCR, listing each CDR3 protein once. The sample comprises hundreds of thousands of distinct CDR3 sequences, under 55% of which are singletons, and over 10% rests with the top ten. With respect to this clonotype: Antigen unknown.

Sequenced: blood. This rearrangement joins TRBV20-1 to TRBJ2-7; 7 positions match TRBD1. The J call is in doubt because the DNA end fits TRBJ2-5 better. This sequence originates from a girl between 10 and 17 years old with multiple sclerosis. CDR3 protein: CSARRPEQGRKTQYF. The CDR3 DNA follows: TGCAGTGCTCGGAGACCTGAACAGGGGCGAAAGACCCAGTACTTC.